A selection of T cell receptor beta chains follows, all from one sample in a study of beta chain features in type 1 diabetes. Generated by immunoSEQ multiplex PCR, the TCRdb table keeps only in-frame clones and is missing some. The sample records 600,000 to 700,000 clones, approximately 13% being singletons. Sequences were obtained from naive CD4+ T cells from blood. All receptors derive from a man aged 25-45 years with type 1 diabetes. Each CDR3 is given with its conserved first and last residue. The D gene is left open where the match is weak. Clone size, where shown, is once, few, many, or a class for clones that have expanded.

j_call clone_size d_call v_call cdr3_nt cdr3_aa
TRBJ2-5 . . TRBV2 TGTGCCAGCAGAGCCAATAAAGAGACCCAGTACTTC CASRANKETQYF
TRBJ2-7 few TRBD1 TRBV28 TGTGCCAGCAGACGGACAGGGGGGCGGGAGCAGTACTTC CASRRTGGREQYF
TRBJ2-3 few TRBD1 TRBV5-5 TGTGCCAGCAGCTTCGGGACAGGTCCAGATACGCAGTATTTT CASSFGTGPDTQYF
TRBJ1-2 . . TRBV28 TGTGCCAGCAGTTTAGGAGGGACACTCACCGAGGGCTACACCTTC CASSLGGTLTEGYTF
TRBJ2-7 . . TRBV7-9 TGTGCCAGCAGTCCCCCTTCCTACGAGCAGTACTTC CASSPPSYEQYF
TRBJ2-7 . . TRBV21-1 TGTGCCAGCAGCAAAGCCGCCCGGGGGGACAGCTCCTACGAGCAGTACTTC CASSKAARGDSSYEQYF
TRBJ1-3 . . TRBV15 TGTGCCACCAGCAGAGTCGGAAACACCATATATTTT CATSRVGNTIYF
TRBJ2-1 few . TRBV19 TGTGCCAGTTCGGGCCGATTAAACAATGAGCAGTTCTTC CASSGRLNNEQFF
TRBJ1-2 few TRBD1 TRBV2 TGTGCCAGCAGGGACAGGGGGAATGGCTACACCTTC CASRDRGNGYTF
TRBJ1-1 . . TRBV25-1 TGTGCCAGCAGGATGGATGGGGCGTGGACTGAAGCTTTCTTT CASRMDGAWTEAFF
TRBJ1-5 few TRBD1 TRBV28 TGTGCCAGCAGCTACGGGACAGGGAACAATCAGCCCCAGCATTTT CASSYGTGNNQPQHF
TRBJ1-3 many . TRBV4-3 TGCGCCAGCAGCCAAGAAAGTCATCTCTCTGGAAACACCATATATTTT CASSQESHLSGNTIYF
TRBJ2-7 . . TRBV6-6 TGTGCCAGCAGTTCCCGGGACTCCTACTCCTACGAGCAGTACTTC CASSSRDSYSYEQYF
TRBJ2-1 . TRBD1 TRBV18 TGTGCCAGCTCACCAGCGACAGGGGATTACAATGAGCAGTTCTTC CASSPATGDYNEQFF
TRBJ2-7 . . TRBV27 TGTGCCAGCAGCCTAACAGGGAGAGGCTCCTACGAGCAGTACTTC CASSLTGRGSYEQYF
TRBJ1-5 few TRBD1 TRBV19 TGTGCCAGTAGTACCAGGGAGGGGGCGGTCAGGAGTCAGCCCCAGCATTTT CASSTREGAVRSQPQHF